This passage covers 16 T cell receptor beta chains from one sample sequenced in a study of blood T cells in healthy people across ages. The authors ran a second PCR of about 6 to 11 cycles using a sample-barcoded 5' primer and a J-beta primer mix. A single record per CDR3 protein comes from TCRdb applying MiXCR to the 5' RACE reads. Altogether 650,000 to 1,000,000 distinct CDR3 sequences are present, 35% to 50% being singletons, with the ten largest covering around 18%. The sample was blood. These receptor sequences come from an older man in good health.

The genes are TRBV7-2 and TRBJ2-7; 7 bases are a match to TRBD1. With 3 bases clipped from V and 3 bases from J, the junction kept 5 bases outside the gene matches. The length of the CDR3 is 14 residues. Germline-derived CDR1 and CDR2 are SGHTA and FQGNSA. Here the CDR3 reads CASSFARGNYEQYF. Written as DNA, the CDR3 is TGTGCCAGCAGCTTCGCCAGGGGGAACTACGAGCAGTACTTC.

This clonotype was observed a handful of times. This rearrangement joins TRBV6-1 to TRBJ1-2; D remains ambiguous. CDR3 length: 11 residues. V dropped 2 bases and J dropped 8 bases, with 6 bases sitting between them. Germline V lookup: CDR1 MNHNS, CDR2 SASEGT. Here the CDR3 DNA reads TGTGCCAGCAGTGAAAACGCAGGCTACACCTTC. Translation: CASSENAGYTF.

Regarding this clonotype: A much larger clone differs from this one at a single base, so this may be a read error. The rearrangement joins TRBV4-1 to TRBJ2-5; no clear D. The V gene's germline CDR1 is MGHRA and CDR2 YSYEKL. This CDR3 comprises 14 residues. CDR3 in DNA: TGCGCCCGCAGCCAAGAGTATCCCCAAGAGACCCAGTACTTC. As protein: CARSQEYPQETQYF.

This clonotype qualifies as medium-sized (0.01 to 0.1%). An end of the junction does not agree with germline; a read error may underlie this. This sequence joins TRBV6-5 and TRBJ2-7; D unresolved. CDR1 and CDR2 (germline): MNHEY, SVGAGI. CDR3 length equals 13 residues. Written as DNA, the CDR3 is TGTGCCAGCAGTGACTCGAGCCGGTACGAGCAGTACTTC. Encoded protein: CASSDSSRYEQYF.

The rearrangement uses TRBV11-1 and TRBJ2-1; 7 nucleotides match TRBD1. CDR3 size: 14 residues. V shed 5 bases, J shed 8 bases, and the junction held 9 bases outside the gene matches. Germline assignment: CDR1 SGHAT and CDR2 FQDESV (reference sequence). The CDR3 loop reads CASSIMTGTDEQFF. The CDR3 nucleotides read TGTGCCAGCAGCATCATGACAGGGACCGATGAGCAGTTCTTC.

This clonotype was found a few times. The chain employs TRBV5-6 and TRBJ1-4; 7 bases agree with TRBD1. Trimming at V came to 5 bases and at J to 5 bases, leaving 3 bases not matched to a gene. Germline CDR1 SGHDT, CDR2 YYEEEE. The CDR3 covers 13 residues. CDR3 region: CASRGTVNEKLFF. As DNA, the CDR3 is TGTGCCAGCAGAGGGACAGTGAATGAAAAACTGTTTTTT.

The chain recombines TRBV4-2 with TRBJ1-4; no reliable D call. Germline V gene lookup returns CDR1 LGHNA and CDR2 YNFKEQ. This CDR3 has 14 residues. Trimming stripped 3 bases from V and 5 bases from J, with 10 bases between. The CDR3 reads CASSQRGRNEKLFF. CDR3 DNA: TGTGCCAGCAGCCAGCGCGGAAGAAATGAAAAACTGTTTTTT.

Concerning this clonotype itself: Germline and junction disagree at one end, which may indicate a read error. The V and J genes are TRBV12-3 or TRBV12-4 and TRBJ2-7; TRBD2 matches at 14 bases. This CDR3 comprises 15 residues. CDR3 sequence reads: CASRPGLAGVYGQYF. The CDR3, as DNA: TGTGCCAGCAGACCGGGACTAGCGGGAGTCTACGGGCAGTACTTC.

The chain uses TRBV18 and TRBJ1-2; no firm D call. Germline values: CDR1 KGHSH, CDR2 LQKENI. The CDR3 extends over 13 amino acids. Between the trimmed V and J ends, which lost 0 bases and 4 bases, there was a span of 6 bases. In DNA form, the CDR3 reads TGTGCCAGCTCACCACCAGGGAGCTATGGCTACACCTTC. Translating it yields CASSPPGSYGYTF.

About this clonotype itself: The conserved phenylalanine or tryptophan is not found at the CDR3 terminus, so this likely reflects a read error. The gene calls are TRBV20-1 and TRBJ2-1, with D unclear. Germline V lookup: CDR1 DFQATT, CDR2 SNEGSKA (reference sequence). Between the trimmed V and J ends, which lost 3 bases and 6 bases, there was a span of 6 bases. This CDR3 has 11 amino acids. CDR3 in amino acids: CSARFSNEQFL. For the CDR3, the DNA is TGCAGTGCTAGGTTTAGCAATGAGCAGTTCTTA.

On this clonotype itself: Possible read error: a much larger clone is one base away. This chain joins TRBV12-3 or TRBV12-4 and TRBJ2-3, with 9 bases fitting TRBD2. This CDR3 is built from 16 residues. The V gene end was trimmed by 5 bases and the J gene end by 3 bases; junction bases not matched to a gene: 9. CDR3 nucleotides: TGTGCCAGCAGTCCCCGGACTAGCGTCCTAACAGATACGCAGTATTTT. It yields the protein CASSPRTSVLTDTQYF.

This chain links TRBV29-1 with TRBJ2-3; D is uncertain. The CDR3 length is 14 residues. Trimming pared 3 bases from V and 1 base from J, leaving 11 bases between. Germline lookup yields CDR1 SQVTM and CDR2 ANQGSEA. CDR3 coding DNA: TGCAGCGTTGACCGTCTGATTGGCACAGATACGCAGTATTTT. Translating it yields CSVDRLIGTDTQYF.

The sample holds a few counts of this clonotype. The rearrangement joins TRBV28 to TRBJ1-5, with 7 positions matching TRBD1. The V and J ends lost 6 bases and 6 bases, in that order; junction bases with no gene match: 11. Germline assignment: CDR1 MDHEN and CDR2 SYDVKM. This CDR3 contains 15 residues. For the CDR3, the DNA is TGTGCCAGCAGCCGTCCTCAGGGGGGGGGTCAGCCCCAGCATTTT. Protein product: CASSRPQGGGQPQHF.

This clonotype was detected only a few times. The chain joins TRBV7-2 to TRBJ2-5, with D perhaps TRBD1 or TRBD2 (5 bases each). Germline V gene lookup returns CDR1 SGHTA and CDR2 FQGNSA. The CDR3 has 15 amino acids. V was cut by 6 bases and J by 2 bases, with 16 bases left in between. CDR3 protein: CASRRSGTLQETQYF. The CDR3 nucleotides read TGTGCCAGCAGACGTTCCGGGACGTTACAAGAGACCCAGTACTTC.

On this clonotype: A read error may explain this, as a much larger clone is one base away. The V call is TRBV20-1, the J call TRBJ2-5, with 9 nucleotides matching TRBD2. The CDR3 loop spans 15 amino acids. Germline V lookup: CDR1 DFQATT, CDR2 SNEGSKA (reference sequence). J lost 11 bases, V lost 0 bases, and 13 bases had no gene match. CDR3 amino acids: CSARDILAGSDEQYF. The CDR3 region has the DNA TGCAGTGCTAGAGATATCCTAGCGGGATCCGATGAGCAGTACTTC.

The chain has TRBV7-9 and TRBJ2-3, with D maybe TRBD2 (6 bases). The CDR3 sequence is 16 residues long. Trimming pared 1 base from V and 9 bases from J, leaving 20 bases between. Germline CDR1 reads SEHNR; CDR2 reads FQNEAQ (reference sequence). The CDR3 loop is CASSLGSSGGLETQYF. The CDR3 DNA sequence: TGTGCCAGCAGCTTAGGTAGTAGCGGCGGCCTTGAGACGCAGTATTTT.